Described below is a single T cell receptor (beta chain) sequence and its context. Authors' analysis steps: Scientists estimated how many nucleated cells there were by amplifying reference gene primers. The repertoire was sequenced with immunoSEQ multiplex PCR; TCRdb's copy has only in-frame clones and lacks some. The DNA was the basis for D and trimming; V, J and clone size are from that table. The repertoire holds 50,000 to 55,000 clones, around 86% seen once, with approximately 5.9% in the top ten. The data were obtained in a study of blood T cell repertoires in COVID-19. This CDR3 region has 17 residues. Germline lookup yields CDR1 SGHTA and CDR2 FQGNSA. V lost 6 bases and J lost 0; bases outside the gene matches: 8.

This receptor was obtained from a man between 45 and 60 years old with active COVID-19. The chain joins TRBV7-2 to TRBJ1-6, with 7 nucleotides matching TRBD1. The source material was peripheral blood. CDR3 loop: CASSPGQPSSYNSPLHF. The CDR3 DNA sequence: TGTGCCAGCAGTCCGGGACAGCCGAGCTCCTATAATTCACCCCTCCACTTT.